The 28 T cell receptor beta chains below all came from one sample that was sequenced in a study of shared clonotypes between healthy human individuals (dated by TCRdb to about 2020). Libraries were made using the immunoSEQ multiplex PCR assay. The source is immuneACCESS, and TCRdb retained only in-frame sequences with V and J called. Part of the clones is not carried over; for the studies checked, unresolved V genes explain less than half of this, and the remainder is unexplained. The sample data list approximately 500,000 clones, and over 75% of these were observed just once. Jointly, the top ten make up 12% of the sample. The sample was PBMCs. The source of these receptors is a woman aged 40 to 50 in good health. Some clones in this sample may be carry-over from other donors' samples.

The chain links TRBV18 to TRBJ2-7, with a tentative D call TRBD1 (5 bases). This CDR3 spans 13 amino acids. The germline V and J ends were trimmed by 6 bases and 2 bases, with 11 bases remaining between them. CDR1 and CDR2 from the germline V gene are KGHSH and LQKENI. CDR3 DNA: TGTGCCAGCTCCGCCAGGGCAGCCTACGAGCAGTACTTC. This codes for CASSARAAYEQYF.

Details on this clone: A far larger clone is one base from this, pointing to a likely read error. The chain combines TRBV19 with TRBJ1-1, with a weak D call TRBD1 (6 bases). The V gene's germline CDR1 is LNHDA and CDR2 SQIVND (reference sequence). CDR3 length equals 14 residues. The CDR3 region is CASSIRGRSTEALF. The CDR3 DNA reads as TGTGCCAGTAGTATACGGGGGCGGTCGACTGAAGCTCTCTTT.

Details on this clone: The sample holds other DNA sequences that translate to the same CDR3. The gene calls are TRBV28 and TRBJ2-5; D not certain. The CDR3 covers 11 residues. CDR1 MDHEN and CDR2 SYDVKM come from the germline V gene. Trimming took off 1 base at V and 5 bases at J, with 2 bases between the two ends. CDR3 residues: CASSLLETQYF. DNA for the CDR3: TGTGCCAGCAGTTTATTGGAGACCCAGTACTTC.

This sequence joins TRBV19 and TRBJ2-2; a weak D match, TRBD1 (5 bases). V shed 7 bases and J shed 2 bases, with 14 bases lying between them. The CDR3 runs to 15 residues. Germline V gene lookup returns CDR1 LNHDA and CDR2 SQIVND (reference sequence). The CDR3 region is CASTSGQTNTGELFF. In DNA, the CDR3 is TGTGCCAGTACCAGTGGACAAACTAACACCGGGGAGCTGTTTTTT.

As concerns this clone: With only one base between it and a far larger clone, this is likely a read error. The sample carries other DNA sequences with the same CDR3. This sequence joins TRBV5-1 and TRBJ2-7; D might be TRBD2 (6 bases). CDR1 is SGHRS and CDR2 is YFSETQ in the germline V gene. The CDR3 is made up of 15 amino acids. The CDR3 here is CASSSTGLRSYEQYF. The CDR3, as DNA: TGCGCTAGCAGCTCAACGGGACTCCGCTCCTACGAGCAGTACTTC.

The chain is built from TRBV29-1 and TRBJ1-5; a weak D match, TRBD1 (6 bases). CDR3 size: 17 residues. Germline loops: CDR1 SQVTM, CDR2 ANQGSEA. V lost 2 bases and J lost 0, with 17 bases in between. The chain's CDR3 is CSVENTGRIVSNQPQHF. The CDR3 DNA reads TGCAGCGTTGAAAATACAGGGAGGATTGTTAGCAATCAGCCCCAGCATTTT.

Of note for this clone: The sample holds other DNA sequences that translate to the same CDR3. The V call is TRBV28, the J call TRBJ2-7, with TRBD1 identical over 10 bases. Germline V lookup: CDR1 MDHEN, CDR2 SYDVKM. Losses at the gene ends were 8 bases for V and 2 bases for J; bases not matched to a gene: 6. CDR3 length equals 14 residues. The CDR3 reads CASLGQGKPYEQYF. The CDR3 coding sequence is TGTGCCAGCTTGGGACAGGGGAAGCCCTACGAGCAGTACTTC.

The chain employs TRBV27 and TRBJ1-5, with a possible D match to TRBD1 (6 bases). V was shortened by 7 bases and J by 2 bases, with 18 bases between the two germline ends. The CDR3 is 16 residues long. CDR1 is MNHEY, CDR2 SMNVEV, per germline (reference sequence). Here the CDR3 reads CASIQTGAGGNQPQHF. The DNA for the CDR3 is TGTGCCAGCATACAGACAGGAGCTGGGGGCAATCAGCCCCAGCATTTT.

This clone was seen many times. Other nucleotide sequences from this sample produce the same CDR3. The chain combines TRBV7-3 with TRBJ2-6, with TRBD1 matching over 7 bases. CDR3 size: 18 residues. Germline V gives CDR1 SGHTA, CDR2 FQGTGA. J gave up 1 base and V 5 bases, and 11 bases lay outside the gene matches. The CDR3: CASSPLGTANSGANVLTF. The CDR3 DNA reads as TGTGCCAGCAGCCCTCTTGGGACAGCTAATTCTGGGGCCAACGTCCTGACTTTC.

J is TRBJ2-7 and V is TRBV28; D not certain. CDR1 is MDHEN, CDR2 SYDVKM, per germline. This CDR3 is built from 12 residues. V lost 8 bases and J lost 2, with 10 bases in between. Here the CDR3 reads CASSPFTYEQYF. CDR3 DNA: TGTGCCAGCTCCCCATTTACCTACGAGCAGTACTTC.

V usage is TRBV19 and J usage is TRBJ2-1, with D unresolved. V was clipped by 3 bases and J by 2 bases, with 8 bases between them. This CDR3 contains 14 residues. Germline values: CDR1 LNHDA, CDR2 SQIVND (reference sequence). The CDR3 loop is CASSILVTYNEQFF. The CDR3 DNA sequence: TGTGCCAGTAGTATCCTAGTAACCTACAATGAGCAGTTCTTC.

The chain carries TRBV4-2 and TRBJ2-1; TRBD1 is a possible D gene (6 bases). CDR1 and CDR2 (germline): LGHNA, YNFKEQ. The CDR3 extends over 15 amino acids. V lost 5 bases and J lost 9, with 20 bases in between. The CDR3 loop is CASSLGQLVRTEQFF. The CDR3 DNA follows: TGTGCCAGCAGCTTGGGACAATTGGTCCGGACTGAGCAGTTCTTC.

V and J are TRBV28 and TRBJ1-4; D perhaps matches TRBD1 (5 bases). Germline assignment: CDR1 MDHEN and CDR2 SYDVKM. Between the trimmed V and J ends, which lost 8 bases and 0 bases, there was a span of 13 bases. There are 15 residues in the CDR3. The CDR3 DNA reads TGTGCCAGCGGGGGATGGGATTCAACTAATGAAAAACTGTTTTTT. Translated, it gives CASGGWDSTNEKLFF.

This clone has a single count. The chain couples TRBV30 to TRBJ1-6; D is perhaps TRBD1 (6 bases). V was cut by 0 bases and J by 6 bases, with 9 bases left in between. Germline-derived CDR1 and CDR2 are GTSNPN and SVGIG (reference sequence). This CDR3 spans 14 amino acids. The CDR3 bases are TGTGCCTGGAGTGTATTACAGGGTAATTCACCCCTCCACTTT. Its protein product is CAWSVLQGNSPLHF.

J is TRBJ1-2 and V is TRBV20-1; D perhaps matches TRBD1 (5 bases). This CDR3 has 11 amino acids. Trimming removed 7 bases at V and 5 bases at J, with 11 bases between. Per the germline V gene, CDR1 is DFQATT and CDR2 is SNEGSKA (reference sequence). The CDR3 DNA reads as TGCAGTGGGAACGGGGGGTATGGCTACACCTTC. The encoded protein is CSGNGGYGYTF.

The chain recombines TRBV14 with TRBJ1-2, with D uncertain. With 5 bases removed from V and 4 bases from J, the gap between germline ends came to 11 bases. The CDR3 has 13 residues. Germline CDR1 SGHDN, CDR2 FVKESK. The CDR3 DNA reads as TGTGCCAGCAGCATTAGAGAGATCTATGGCTACACCTTC. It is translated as CASSIREIYGYTF. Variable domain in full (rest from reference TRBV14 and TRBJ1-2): EAGVTQFPSHSVIEKGQTVTLRCDPISGHDNLYWYRRVMGKEIKFLLHFVKESKQDESGMPNNRFLAERTGGTYSTLKVQPAELEDSGVYFCASSIREIYGYTFGSGTRLTVV.

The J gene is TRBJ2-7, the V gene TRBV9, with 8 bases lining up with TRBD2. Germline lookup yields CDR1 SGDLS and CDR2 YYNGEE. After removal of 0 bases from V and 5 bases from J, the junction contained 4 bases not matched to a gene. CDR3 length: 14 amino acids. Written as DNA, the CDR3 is TGTGCCAGCAGCGTAGGAGTGACTAGCGACGAGCAGTACTTC. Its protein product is CASSVGVTSDEQYF. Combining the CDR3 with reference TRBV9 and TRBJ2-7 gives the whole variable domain DSGVTQTPKHLITATGQRVTLRCSPRSGDLSVYWYQQSLDQGLQFLIQYYNGEERAKGNILERFSAQQFPDLHSELNLSSLELGDSALYFCASSVGVTSDEQYFGPGTRLTVT.

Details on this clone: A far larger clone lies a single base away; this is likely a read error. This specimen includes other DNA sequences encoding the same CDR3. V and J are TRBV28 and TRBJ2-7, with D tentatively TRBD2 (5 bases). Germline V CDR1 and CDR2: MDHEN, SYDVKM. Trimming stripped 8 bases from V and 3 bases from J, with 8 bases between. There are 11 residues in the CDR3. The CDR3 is CASGRGYEQYF. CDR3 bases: TGTGCCAGCGGCCGGGGCTACGAGCAGTACTTC.

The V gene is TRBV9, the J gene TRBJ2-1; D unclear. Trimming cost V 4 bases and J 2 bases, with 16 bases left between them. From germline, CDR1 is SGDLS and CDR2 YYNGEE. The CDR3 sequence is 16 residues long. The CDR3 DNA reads TGTGCCAGCAGCCCCCCCGGACCCCGGGCCTACAATGAGCAGTTCTTC. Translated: CASSPPGPRAYNEQFF.

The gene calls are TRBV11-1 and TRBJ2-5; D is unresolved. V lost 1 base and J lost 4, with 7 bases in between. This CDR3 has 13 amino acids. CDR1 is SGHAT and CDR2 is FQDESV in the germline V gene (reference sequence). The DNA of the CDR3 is TGTGCCAGCAGCTTAGGGTCGCGAGAGACCCAGTACTTC. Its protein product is CASSLGSRETQYF.

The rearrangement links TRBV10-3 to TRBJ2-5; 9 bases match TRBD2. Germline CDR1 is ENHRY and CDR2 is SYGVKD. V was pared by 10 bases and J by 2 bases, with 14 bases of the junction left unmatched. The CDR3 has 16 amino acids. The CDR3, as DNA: TGTGCCACCCAAAAGATCCTAGCGGGGAATCAAGAGACCCAGTACTTC. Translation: CATQKILAGNQETQYF.

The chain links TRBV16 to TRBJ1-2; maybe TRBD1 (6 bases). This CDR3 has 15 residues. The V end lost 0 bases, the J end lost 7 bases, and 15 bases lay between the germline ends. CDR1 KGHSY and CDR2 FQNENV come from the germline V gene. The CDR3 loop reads CASSQSSEGRGGYTF. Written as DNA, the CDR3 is TGTGCCAGCAGCCAATCATCAGAAGGCAGGGGTGGCTACACCTTC.

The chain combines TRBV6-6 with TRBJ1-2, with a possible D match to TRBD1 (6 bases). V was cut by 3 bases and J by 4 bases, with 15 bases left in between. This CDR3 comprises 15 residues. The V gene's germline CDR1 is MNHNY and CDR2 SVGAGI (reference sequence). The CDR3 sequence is CASSYRQGRRYGYTF. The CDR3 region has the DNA TGTGCCAGCAGTTATAGGCAGGGGCGACGCTATGGCTACACCTTC.

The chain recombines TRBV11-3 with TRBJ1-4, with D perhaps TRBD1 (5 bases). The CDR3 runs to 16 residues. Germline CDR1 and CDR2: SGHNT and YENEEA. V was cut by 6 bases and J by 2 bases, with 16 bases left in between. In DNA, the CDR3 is TGTGCCAGCAGTCTCCAGGGCAGGAGCACTAATGAAAAACTGTTTTTT. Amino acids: CASSLQGRSTNEKLFF. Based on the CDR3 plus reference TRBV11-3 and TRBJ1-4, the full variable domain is EAGVVQSPRYKIIEKKQPVAFWCNPISGHNTLYWYLQNLGQGPELLIRYENEEAVDDSQLPKDRFSAERLKGVDSTLKIQPAELGDSAVYLCASSLQGRSTNEKLFFGSGTQLSVL.

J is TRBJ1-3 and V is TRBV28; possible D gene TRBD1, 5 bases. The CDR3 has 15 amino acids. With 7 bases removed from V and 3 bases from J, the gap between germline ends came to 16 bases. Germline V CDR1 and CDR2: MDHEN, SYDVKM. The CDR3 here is CASTLGGGSGNTIYF. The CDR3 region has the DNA TGTGCCAGCACCCTAGGTGGGGGTAGTGGAAACACCATATATTTT.

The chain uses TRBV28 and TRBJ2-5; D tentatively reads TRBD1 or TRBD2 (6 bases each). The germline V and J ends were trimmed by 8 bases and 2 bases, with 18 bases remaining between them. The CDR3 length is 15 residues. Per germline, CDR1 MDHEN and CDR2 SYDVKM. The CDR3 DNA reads TGTGCCAGCGTTACCCGCAAAGGGGGGCAAGAGACCCAGTACTTC. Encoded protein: CASVTRKGGQETQYF.

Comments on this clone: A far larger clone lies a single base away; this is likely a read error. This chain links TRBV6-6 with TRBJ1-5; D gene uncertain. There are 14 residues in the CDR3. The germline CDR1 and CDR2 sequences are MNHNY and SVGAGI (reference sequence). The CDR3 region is CASSFNSGDQSQHF. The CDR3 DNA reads TGTGCCAGCAGTTTCAACTCCGGGGATCAGTCCCAGCATTTT.

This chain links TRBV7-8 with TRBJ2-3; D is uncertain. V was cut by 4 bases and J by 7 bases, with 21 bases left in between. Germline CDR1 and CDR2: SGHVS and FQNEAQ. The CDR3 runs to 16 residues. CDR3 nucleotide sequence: TGTGCCAGCAGCTCCCGGCGACTCCTCCCCACGCATACGCAGTATTTT. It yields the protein CASSSRRLLPTHTQYF.